This T cell receptor beta chain was identified during a study of post-analysis software for immune sequencing data. The wider study: Recorded disease courses covered relapsing-remitting, secondary progressive and progressive-relapsing multiple sclerosis. Some patients had no subtype annotation.

The CDR3 length is 16 residues. V was pared by 3 bases and J by 4 bases, with 20 bases between. CDR1 DFQATT and CDR2 SNEGSKA come from the germline V gene (reference sequence). This clonotype was recorded only once. The antigen remains undetermined. Regarding the study as a whole: TRBV segments more frequent in patients than in controls numbered a few and included TRBV5-6, TRBV5-1 and TRBV20-1. Clustering by F measure revealed strong co-clustering among samples prepared together in one batch.

Every TCR beta cDNA library bore unique molecular identifiers. cDNA molecules numbering about 480,000 came from approximately 1 to 10 million T cells. TCRdb analysed the PCR reads with MiXCR anew, one entry per CDR3 protein. Of 800,000 to 950,000 distinct CDR3 sequences in the sample, 53% are singletons; the top ten hold about 4.5%. Material for sequencing was blood. This clonotype was sampled from a girl between 5 and 17 years old with multiple sclerosis. The gene calls are TRBV20-1 and TRBJ2-3; D possibly corresponds to TRBD2 (7 bases). The CDR3 spells CSASRGGPRYPDTQYF. The CDR3 DNA is TGCAGTGCTAGTCGCGGGGGCCCTCGATACCCAGATACGCAGTATTTT.